This record looks at one T cell receptor (beta chain) sequence and its context. The sample originates from a study of blood T cell repertoires in COVID-19. Background on the study: There were acute and convalescent COVID-19 samples, and they came from the United States, Italy and Spain.

Under the authors' procedure: The assay estimated nucleated cells by amplifying reference gene primers. Clones were read by immunoSEQ multiplex PCR, and TCRdb kept only the in-frame ones, dropping some. The DNA gave D and trimming, while V, J and clone size come from that table. This sample has about 410,000 clones, with about 88% found just once. A Seattle source enrolled patients during active infection and followed them longitudinally. Germline V gene sequence: CDR1 SGHVS, CDR2 FNYEAQ. The CDR3 has 16 residues. The chain joins TRBV7-6 to TRBJ2-7; D perhaps matches TRBD1 (6 bases). The J call could be wrong; TRBJ2-1 is a better fit for the DNA end. Sequenced material: peripheral blood. This clonotype originated in a woman aged 40 to 49 with COVID-19, enrolled during active disease. Here the CDR3 reads CASSLDRGFRSNEQFF. The DNA of the CDR3 is TGTGCCAGCAGCTTAGATAGGGGGTTCAGATCCAATGAGCAGTTCTTC.